The entry below describes one TCR beta chain. Its target is not known. At a deep level, the assay was run. Authors' data handling: ImmunoSEQ output held junction-only sequences without quality scores, so filtering differed. Profiling relied on immunoSEQ multiplex PCR, and the TCRdb table lists in-frame clones only, not all of them. V and J calls and clone size are copied from that table; D and trimming were computed from the DNA. In the table there are millions of clones, approximately 94% of which are singletons. The CDR3 runs to 15 residues. Germline V gene data show CDR1 as SGHTA and CDR2 as FQGNSA. V was pared by 5 bases and J by 8 bases, with 21 bases between. Only CD45RO-negative cells positively selected for CCR7 counted as naive CD8 cells, so terminally differentiated effector memory CD45RA+ cells were excluded. The record originates from a study of shared clonotypes between healthy human individuals. Overall study findings and caveats: Naive subsets generally had larger estimated richness than memory subsets.

The V gene is TRBV7-2, the J gene TRBJ1-2; D possibly corresponds to TRBD1 (5 bases). Sequenced sample: naive CD8+ T cells from PBMCs. The clonotype was recovered from a man between 18 and 35 years old in good health. Some clones in this sample may be carry-over from other donors' samples. In DNA, the CDR3 is TGTGCCAGCAGCCCAGGAGACAGTTTCCGAGGAGGCTACACCTTC. Translating it yields CASSPGDSFRGGYTF.